Below are 2 T cell receptor beta chains sequenced from a single sample in a study of blood T cells in healthy people across ages. With a J-beta primer mix and a sample-barcoded 5' primer, a second PCR ran about 7 to 12 cycles. Each CDR3 protein gets one entry after TCRdb re-called the 5' RACE reads with MiXCR. The sample yields 780,000 or so distinct CDR3 sequences, approximately 60% seen once. Sequencing was performed on blood. Receptors originate from a middle-aged man in good health.

The chain links TRBV7-9 to TRBJ1-2; 9 bases are a match to TRBD1. The CDR3 covers 14 residues. Germline CDR1 reads SEHNR; CDR2 reads FQNEAQ (reference sequence). The trim removed 2 bases at V and 6 bases at J, leaving 4 bases unmatched. The CDR3 coding sequence is TGTGCCAGCAGCTTACCGGACAGGGGTAATGGCTACACCTTC. Residues: CASSLPDRGNGYTF. The full variable domain, completed using reference TRBV7-9 and TRBJ1-2, is DTGVSQNPRHKITKRGQNVTFRCDPISEHNRLYWYRQTLGQGPEFLTYFQNEAQLEKSRLLSDRFSAERPKGSFSTLEIQRTEQGDSAMYLCASSLPDRGNGYTFGSGTRLTVV.

CDR3 coding DNA: TGTGCCAGCAGTTTAGTAAAGGCAGGGGGTTCTTCTGAAGCTTTCTTT. This gives the protein CASSLVKAGGSSEAFF. This chain uses TRBV27 with TRBJ1-1, with 7 bases fitting TRBD1. V trimming: 2 bases; J trimming: 6 bases; junction bases outside the gene matches: 12. The CDR3 runs to 16 residues. CDR1 MNHEY and CDR2 SMNVEV come from the germline V gene (reference sequence).